These 30 T cell receptor beta chains originate from one sample sequenced in a study of CD4+ T cells in melanoma (dated 2022 in TCRdb). Library preparation employed the immunoSEQ multiplex PCR assay. TCRdb limited this immuneACCESS table to in-frame rearrangements with V and J called. A share of clones is missing; checked studies link under half to unresolved V genes, and the rest is unexplained. Here the sample has roughly 60,000 clones; roughly 69% occur a single time. Clones ranked in the top ten supply roughly 4.5% of the sample. Sequencing input: tumor tissue. These receptors were taken from a human donor with melanoma.

The genes are TRBV7-9 and TRBJ2-2; 9 nucleotides align to TRBD1. Germline V gene lookup returns CDR1 SEHNR and CDR2 FQNEAQ (reference sequence). The V and J ends lost 5 bases and 5 bases, in that order; junction bases with no gene match: 3. This CDR3 has 14 amino acids. The CDR3 DNA is TGTGCCAGCAGCCTACAGGGGGCGACCGGGGAGCTGTTTTTT. It translates to CASSLQGATGELFF.

The V and J genes are TRBV7-9 and TRBJ2-2; D is tentatively TRBD1 or TRBD2 (6 bases each). This CDR3 spans 15 amino acids. With 7 bases removed from V and 7 bases from J, the gap between germline ends came to 19 bases. CDR1 is SEHNR and CDR2 is FQNEAQ in the germline V gene (reference sequence). CDR3 coding DNA: TGTGCCAGCACCGTATTTAGGGGGGAACACGGGGAGCTGTTTTTT. Residues: CASTVFRGEHGELFF.

J is TRBJ2-2 and V is TRBV11-2, with D hard to call. V was pared by 3 bases and J by 4 bases, with 0 bases between. The CDR3 totals 11 residues. Germline loops: CDR1 SGHAT, CDR2 FQNNGV. The CDR3 region is CASSFTGELFF. The CDR3 DNA reads TGTGCCAGCAGCTTCACCGGGGAGCTGTTTTTT.

This clone has a count of ten or more. The V and J genes are TRBV5-4 and TRBJ2-1, with 9 bases fitting TRBD1. V lost 5 bases and J lost 1; bases outside the gene matches: 10. The CDR3 loop spans 17 amino acids. Germline V gene lookup returns CDR1 SGHNT and CDR2 YYREEE (reference sequence). CDR3 DNA sequence: TGTGCCAGCAGTGCGGACAGGGGTACGAGGTCCTACAATGAGCAGTTCTTC. It translates to CASSADRGTRSYNEQFF.

This clone came up many times. The gene calls are TRBV14 and TRBJ1-1; D gene uncertain. Trimming shortened V by 1 base and J by 0 bases, and 6 bases separated the two germline ends. Germline values: CDR1 SGHDN, CDR2 FVKESK. This CDR3 is built from 14 residues. The CDR3 is CASSQVGLNTEAFF. The CDR3 DNA sequence: TGTGCCAGCAGCCAAGTTGGATTGAACACTGAAGCTTTCTTT. Full variable domain (rest looked up from reference TRBV14 and TRBJ1-1): EAGVTQFPSHSVIEKGQTVTLRCDPISGHDNLYWYRRVMGKEIKFLLHFVKESKQDESGMPNNRFLAERTGGTYSTLKVQPAELEDSGVYFCASSQVGLNTEAFFGQGTRLTVV.

V gene TRBV7-2 combines with J gene TRBJ2-7; 7 bases fit TRBD1. This CDR3 spans 14 amino acids. Germline V gene data show CDR1 as SGHTA and CDR2 as FQGNSA. V shed 1 base, J shed 3 bases, and the junction held 3 bases outside the gene matches. The DNA of the CDR3 is TGTGCCAGCAGCTTAGAGAGGACAGGCTACGAGCAGTACTTC. Translation: CASSLERTGYEQYF. Complete variable domain (other parts from reference TRBV7-2 and TRBJ2-7): GAGVSQSPSNKVTEKGKDVELRCDPISGHTALYWYRQSLGQGLEFLIYFQGNSAPDKSGLPSDRFSAERTGGSVSTLTIQRTQQEDSAVYLCASSLERTGYEQYFGPGTRLTVT.

The genes are TRBV19 and TRBJ2-1, with 7 bases matching TRBD1. This CDR3 comprises 13 residues. Trimming cost V 7 bases and J 6 bases; bases outside gene matches: 6. From germline, CDR1 is LNHDA and CDR2 SQIVND (reference sequence). CDR3 sequence reads: CASIDRVGNEQFF. CDR3 DNA: TGTGCCAGTATAGACAGGGTTGGCAATGAGCAGTTCTTC.

The genes are TRBV7-9 and TRBJ1-5, with no clear D. The CDR3 has 15 amino acids. Germline V gives CDR1 SEHNR, CDR2 FQNEAQ (reference sequence). With 1 base removed from V and 0 bases from J, the gap between germline ends came to 7 bases. CDR3: CASSLGGSSNQPQHF. Here the CDR3 DNA reads TGTGCCAGCAGCTTAGGGGGATCTAGCAATCAGCCCCAGCATTTT.

The chain links TRBV15 to TRBJ2-7; D not resolved. CDR1 LNHNV and CDR2 YYDKDF come from the germline V gene (reference sequence). V lost 5 bases, J lost 0 bases, and 8 bases lay in between. The CDR3 sequence is 13 residues long. The CDR3 coding sequence is TGTGCCACCAGCCCCGGTAGCTCCTACGAGCAGTACTTC. As protein: CATSPGSSYEQYF. Based on the CDR3 plus reference TRBV15 and TRBJ2-7, the full variable domain is DAMVIQNPRYQVTQFGKPVTLSCSQTLNHNVMYWYQQKSSQAPKLLFHYYDKDFNNEADTPDNFQSRRPNTSFCFLDIRSPGLGDTAMYLCATSPGSSYEQYFGPGTRLTVT.

V gene TRBV5-1 combines with J gene TRBJ2-1, with 8 nucleotides matching TRBD2. The CDR3 is 14 amino acids. Per germline, CDR1 SGHRS and CDR2 YFSETQ. J lost 10 bases, V lost 0 bases, and 6 bases had no gene match. The DNA for the CDR3 is TGCGCCAGCAGCTTGGACCGGGGGGGGAGAGAGCAGTTCTTC. Residues: CASSLDRGGREQFF.

The chain is built from TRBV5-6 and TRBJ2-7; tentative D call: TRBD1 (5 bases). CDR1 and CDR2 (germline): SGHDT, YYEEEE. V lost 3 bases and J lost 2, with 12 bases in between. The length of the CDR3 is 14 residues. The CDR3 loop reads CASSSLTAPYEQYF. The CDR3 nucleotides read TGTGCCAGCAGCTCTTTGACAGCACCCTACGAGCAGTACTTC. Combining the CDR3 with reference TRBV5-6 and TRBJ2-7 gives the whole variable domain DAGVTQSPTHLIKTRGQQVTLRCSPKSGHDTVSWYQQALGQGPQFIFQYYEEEERQRGNFPDRFSGHQFPNYSSELNVNALLLGDSALYLCASSSLTAPYEQYFGPGTRLTVT.

V gene TRBV19 combines with J gene TRBJ1-1; 7 nucleotides line up with TRBD1. CDR3 length: 13 residues. The J segment lost 1 base and the V segment lost 8 bases, leaving 4 bases of the junction unmatched. CDR1 is LNHDA and CDR2 is SQIVND in the germline V gene (reference sequence). The CDR3 region is CASSDRANTEAFF. CDR3 sequence (DNA): TGTGCCAGTTCCGACAGGGCGAACACTGAAGCTTTCTTT. Drawing the rest from reference TRBV19 and TRBJ1-1, the complete variable domain is DGGITQSPKYLFRKEGQNVTLSCEQNLNHDAMYWYRQDPGQGLRLIYYSQIVNDFQKGDIAEGYSVSREKKESFPLTVTSAQKNPTAFYLCASSDRANTEAFFGQGTRLTVV.

The chain is built from TRBV7-2 and TRBJ2-7; D not certain. The CDR3 extends over 13 amino acids. Germline V gene data show CDR1 as SGHTA and CDR2 as FQGNSA. Trimming took off 2 bases at V and 3 bases at J, with 8 bases between the two ends. CDR3 bases: TGTGCCAGCAGCTTACTGAGTTTCTACGAGCAGTACTTC. Its translation: CASSLLSFYEQYF.

The chain employs TRBV2 and TRBJ1-2, with D unclear. V was pared by 8 bases and J by 3 bases, with 7 bases between. Germline values: CDR1 SNHLY, CDR2 FYNNEI. The CDR3 totals 11 residues. The CDR3 region is CASEEYYGYTF. The CDR3 nucleotides are TGTGCCAGCGAGGAGTACTATGGCTACACCTTC.

This clone was seen many times. V usage is TRBV7-2 and J usage is TRBJ2-7; 7 bases agree with TRBD1. Germline CDR1 is SGHTA and CDR2 is FQGNSA. V trimming: 5 bases; J trimming: 0 bases; junction bases outside the gene matches: 4. This CDR3 spans 14 amino acids. CDR3 nucleotide sequence: TGTGCCAGCAGCCCACAGGGGAACTCCTACGAGCAGTACTTC. Translated: CASSPQGNSYEQYF.

The chain uses TRBV29-1 and TRBJ1-1, with D unresolved. The CDR3 sequence is 10 residues long. Germline V gene data show CDR1 as SQVTM and CDR2 as ANQGSEA. With 0 bases removed from V and 10 bases from J, the gap between germline ends came to 6 bases. CDR3 DNA: TGCAGCGTTGAAGACGCCGGAGCTTTCTTT. Translated, it gives CSVEDAGAFF.

V and J are TRBV6-1 and TRBJ1-2; the match to TRBD1 covers 8 bases. The CDR3 runs to 14 residues. V lost 1 base, J lost 7 bases, and 5 bases stayed unmatched. CDR1 and CDR2 (germline): MNHNS, SASEGT. Here the CDR3 reads CASSEGQGAGGYTF. CDR3 nucleotides: TGTGCCAGCAGTGAAGGGCAGGGGGCGGGTGGCTACACCTTC.

The chain has TRBV30 and TRBJ2-5; weak D call: TRBD1 (6 bases). Trimming took off 3 bases at V and 7 bases at J, with 12 bases between the two ends. From germline, CDR1 is GTSNPN and CDR2 SVGIG (reference sequence). The CDR3 spans 12 residues. CDR3 sequence reads: CAWRDSSRTQYF. The CDR3 DNA sequence: TGTGCCTGGAGGGACAGTAGCAGGACCCAGTACTTC.

The rearrangement joins TRBV7-2 to TRBJ1-5; D not resolved. Germline CDR1 and CDR2: SGHTA and FQGNSA. There are 13 residues in the CDR3. Trimming took 4 bases from V and 1 from J, leaving 5 bases between them. This CDR3 reads CASSSDSNQPQHF. DNA of the CDR3: TGTGCCAGCAGCTCCGACAGCAATCAGCCCCAGCATTTT.

The chain is built from TRBV6-1 and TRBJ2-7; D gene unclear. The germline V and J ends were trimmed by 10 bases and 4 bases, with 14 bases remaining between them. Germline CDR1 reads MNHNS; CDR2 reads SASEGT. The CDR3 spans 12 residues. The CDR3 nucleotides are TGTGCCACCAAGGTTGGGCAGTACGAGCAGTACTTC. This codes for CATKVGQYEQYF.

The chain is built from TRBV27 and TRBJ2-1; 7 nucleotides match TRBD1. CDR3 length: 14 amino acids. Germline loops: CDR1 MNHEY, CDR2 SMNVEV (reference sequence). The trim removed 1 base at V and 5 bases at J, leaving 2 bases unmatched. CDR3 sequence: CASSLWGQNNEQFF. In DNA, the CDR3 is TGTGCCAGCAGTTTATGGGGACAGAACAATGAGCAGTTCTTC.

V is TRBV30 and J is TRBJ2-7; TRBD2 is a possible D gene (6 bases). Germline values: CDR1 GTSNPN, CDR2 SVGIG (reference sequence). This CDR3 is built from 15 residues. V shed 4 bases and J shed 2 bases, with 18 bases lying between them. Written as DNA, the CDR3 is TGTGCCTGGACCCCCCCGAGTAGCGGTACCTACGAGCAGTACTTC. Amino acids: CAWTPPSSGTYEQYF.

This clone was observed a few times. This chain joins TRBV5-1 and TRBJ1-6; D remains ambiguous. This CDR3 contains 14 residues. The germline CDR1 and CDR2 sequences are SGHRS and YFSETQ. Trimming removed 1 base at V and 7 bases at J, with 9 bases between. CDR3 in amino acids: CASSLSGSNSPLHF. The DNA of the CDR3 is TGCGCCAGCAGCTTGTCTGGATCAAATTCACCCCTCCACTTT.

This clone was detected a few times. The V and J genes are TRBV27 and TRBJ2-7; no clear D gene. Germline CDR1 reads MNHEY; CDR2 reads SMNVEV (reference sequence). Between the trimmed V and J ends, which lost 0 bases and 3 bases, there was a span of 9 bases. The CDR3 has 14 amino acids. The CDR3 loop is CASSLSGYNYEQYF. CDR3 nucleotide sequence: TGTGCCAGCAGTTTATCGGGGTACAACTACGAGCAGTACTTC.

This clone was picked up a small number of times. The same CDR3 arises from other DNA sequences in this sample as well. The V and J genes are TRBV27 and TRBJ1-5; D gene ambiguous. Trimming removed 6 bases at V and 4 bases at J, with 7 bases between. The germline CDR1 and CDR2 sequences are MNHEY and SMNVEV (reference sequence). This CDR3 is 12 amino acids long. CDR3 sequence reads: CASRAGNQPQHF. Here the CDR3 DNA reads TGTGCCAGCAGGGCAGGTAATCAGCCCCAGCATTTT.

This clone was seen a few times. This sequence joins TRBV11-2 and TRBJ1-1; D unclear. The CDR3 is 13 residues long. Germline-derived CDR1 and CDR2 are SGHAT and FQNNGV. Trimming took off 1 base at V and 0 bases at J, with 3 bases between the two ends. CDR3 in amino acids: CASSLAMNTEAFF. The CDR3 DNA follows: TGTGCCAGCAGCTTAGCCATGAACACTGAAGCTTTCTTT.

The chain combines TRBV7-6 with TRBJ1-4, with a tentative D call TRBD1 (5 bases). Germline lookup yields CDR1 SGHVS and CDR2 FNYEAQ. The V end was cut by 5 bases, the J end by 8 bases, with 15 bases between. The CDR3 has 14 residues. This chain's CDR3 is CASSPGGGFEKLFF. DNA of the CDR3: TGTGCCAGCAGCCCCGGGGGAGGGTTCGAAAAACTGTTTTTT.

The V call is TRBV4-1, the J call TRBJ1-1; maybe TRBD1 (5 bases). The germline gives CDR1 MGHRA, CDR2 YSYEKL. There are 13 residues in the CDR3. With 4 bases removed from V and 3 bases from J, the gap between germline ends came to 9 bases. Written as DNA, the CDR3 is TGCGCCAGCAGCCTGGAGGGGCACACTGAAGCTTTCTTT. The encoded protein is CASSLEGHTEAFF.

This clone was seen at least ten times. The CDR3 DNA follows: TGTGCCAGTAGCCGGGGTCCCACTGAAGCTTTCTTT. Its translation is CASSRGPTEAFF. V gene TRBV19 combines with J gene TRBJ1-1, with D unclear. The CDR3 totals 12 residues. V lost 6 bases and J 4 bases, leaving 9 bases between the germline ends. Germline CDR1 is LNHDA and CDR2 is SQIVND (reference sequence). The full variable domain, in which reference TRBV19 and TRBJ1-1 provide the parts outside the CDR3, is DGGITQSPKYLFRKEGQNVTLSCEQNLNHDAMYWYRQDPGQGLRLIYYSQIVNDFQKGDIAEGYSVSREKKESFPLTVTSAQKNPTAFYLCASSRGPTEAFFGQGTRLTVV.

A remark on this clone: The same CDR3 is also encoded by other DNA sequences in this sample. The J gene is TRBJ2-3, the V gene TRBV2; D might be TRBD1 (6 bases). CDR1 is SNHLY and CDR2 is FYNNEI in the germline V gene. V was trimmed by 1 base and J by 5 bases, leaving 7 bases between them. The CDR3 is made up of 13 amino acids. CDR3 region: CASSEEGGDTQYF. The DNA for the CDR3 is TGTGCCAGCAGTGAAGAAGGGGGAGATACGCAGTATTTT.